Listed below are T cell receptor beta chains from one sample, sequenced in a study of healthy donors' naive CD4 and CD8 T cells. MiXCR, run by TCRdb on the reads, gives a single entry per CDR3 protein. The sample shows 150,000 to 200,000 distinct CDR3 sequences, around 80% of them seen only once. Source material: naive CD4+ and CD8+ T cells sorted from blood, pooled from several donors. All receptors derive from a pool of human donors in good health; the sample pools cells from several healthy donors. Both conserved end residues are trimmed from each CDR3.

v_gene	j_gene	CDR3aa
TRBV29-1	TRBJ2-4	SVKTPPQDIQY
TRBV29-1	TRBJ1-1	SVVTAQAF
TRBV29-1	TRBJ2-3	SVEGLRGGITDTQY
TRBV6-5	TRBJ1-6	ASSQDRKSLH
TRBV5-4	TRBJ1-2	ASSLSQGLYVYT
TRBV27	TRBJ1-1	ASSLSAPGSTEAF
TRBV20-1	TRBJ2-3	SAREEGVTDTQY
TRBV29-1	TRBJ1-1	SVEDRRRSNTEAF
TRBV27	TRBJ2-7	ASSPGQLYEQY
TRBV27	TRBJ2-1	ASSLGGSGYNEQF
TRBV29-1	TRBJ1-2	SVEEQGAHNYGYT
TRBV29-1	TRBJ2-3	SVEQDTQY
TRBV29-1	TRBJ2-7	SVEDTTSGPNYEQY
TRBV12-3/TRBV12-4	TRBJ1-5	ASGGGLRDPLPQH
TRBV29-1	TRBJ2-6	SAGSSGANVLT
TRBV27	TRBJ2-1	ASTRPGTGIAEQF
TRBV29-1	TRBJ2-7	SVEGTWGEQY
TRBV5-1	TRBJ1-1	ASSLTTVVNTEAF
TRBV29-1	TRBJ2-4	SVEITSQY
TRBV29-1	TRBJ2-2	SVGRKYTGELF
TRBV5-5	TRBJ1-1	ASSLTTGREAF
TRBV30	TRBJ2-7	AWSSGYEQY
TRBV12-5	TRBJ2-7	ASGLLLGQGKVGEQY
TRBV12-3/TRBV12-4	TRBJ1-5	ASSFGSPPQH
TRBV2	TRBJ1-1	ASSPRRELAF
TRBV11-1	TRBJ1-1	ASSSAKVNTEAF
TRBV29-1	TRBJ2-3	SVTPGLHKDTQY
TRBV6-6	TRBJ2-1	ASSPQSNEQF
TRBV29-1	TRBJ2-1	SVGLAGTYNEQF
TRBV7-2	TRBJ2-1	ASSSIPGLAGGNYNEQF
TRBV29-1	TRBJ2-7	SVGTIRDYEQY